These 7 T cell receptor beta chains were all obtained from the same sample, sequenced in a study of Graves' ophthalmopathy and Graves' hyperthyroidism. The sequenced template was RNA, covering the TCR beta CDR3 region. After a first-round RT-PCR with HTBI primers, a second-round multiplex PCR was run. TCRdb used MiXCR to reprocess the multiplex PCR reads, holding one entry per CDR3 protein. The table has some 15,000 distinct CDR3 sequences, about half seen once; the top ten hold around 50%. Sequencing used peripheral blood. These receptors were taken from a woman in her twenties or thirties with Graves' ophthalmopathy.

This clonotype has just a few counts. The chain carries TRBV7-2 and TRBJ2-1; D possibly corresponds to TRBD1 (6 bases). Trimming pared 5 bases from V and 5 bases from J, leaving 13 bases between. This CDR3 contains 14 residues. Germline loops: CDR1 SGHTA, CDR2 FQGNSA. The DNA of the CDR3 is TGTGCCAGCAGCCCAGGGGACCCAAACAATGAGCAGTTCTTC. It translates to CASSPGDPNNEQFF.

This clonotype has at least ten counts. The rearrangement links TRBV28 to TRBJ1-5, with D uncertain. V was cut by 6 bases and J by 7 bases, with 16 bases left in between. The CDR3 totals 14 residues. CDR1 and CDR2 (germline): MDHEN, SYDVKM. CDR3 sequence (DNA): TGTGCCAGCAGCATAACGAGGTCAGGACAGCCCCAGCATTTT. This gives the protein CASSITRSGQPQHF.

For this clonotype: Given a much more abundant clone one base away, this may be a read error. The chain carries TRBV29-1 and TRBJ2-7; tentatively, D is TRBD1 or TRBD2 (6 bases each). The CDR3 contains 13 residues. Germline loops: CDR1 SQVTM, CDR2 ANQGSEA. Trimming took 5 bases from V and 4 from J, leaving 15 bases between them. Written as DNA, the CDR3 is TGCAGCGTTTTGGTAGGGGGAGGATACGAGCAGTACTTC. Translated, it gives CSVLVGGGYEQYF.

The chain uses TRBV19 and TRBJ1-1; D not certain. This CDR3 has 12 amino acids. Trimming removed 1 base from V and 7 bases from J, with 7 bases in between. Germline V gene data show CDR1 as LNHDA and CDR2 as SQIVND (reference sequence). CDR3 protein: CASSIGSFEAFF. The CDR3 DNA reads TGTGCCAGTAGTATAGGGAGTTTTGAAGCTTTCTTT.

This clonotype was detected only once. This sequence joins TRBV28 and TRBJ2-5; no reliable D call. Between the trimmed V and J ends, which lost 5 bases and 7 bases, there was a span of 11 bases. Germline V gives CDR1 MDHEN, CDR2 SYDVKM. This CDR3 is 12 amino acids long. The CDR3 DNA reads TGTGCCAGCAGTAATAGGACGCGGACCCAGTACTTC. As protein: CASSNRTRTQYF.

This chain joins TRBV7-2 and TRBJ2-5, with D tentatively TRBD1 or TRBD2 (6 bases each). The V end lost 4 bases, the J end lost 5 bases, and 11 bases lay between the germline ends. CDR3 size: 13 residues. CDR1 is SGHTA and CDR2 is FQGNSA in the germline V gene. The CDR3 coding sequence is TGTGCCAGCAGCTCCGGGGGCGGGGAGACCCAGTACTTC. Translating it yields CASSSGGGETQYF.

Relative to its sample, this clonotype is medium-sized. V and J are TRBV20-1 and TRBJ2-1; D is uncertain. V gave up 5 bases and J gave up 1 base, with 12 bases separating them. Germline assignment: CDR1 DFQATT and CDR2 SNEGSKA (reference sequence). The CDR3 loop spans 14 amino acids. CDR3 bases: TGCAGTGCTTTAGGACCACCTTCCTACAATGAGCAGTTCTTC. This gives the protein CSALGPPSYNEQFF.